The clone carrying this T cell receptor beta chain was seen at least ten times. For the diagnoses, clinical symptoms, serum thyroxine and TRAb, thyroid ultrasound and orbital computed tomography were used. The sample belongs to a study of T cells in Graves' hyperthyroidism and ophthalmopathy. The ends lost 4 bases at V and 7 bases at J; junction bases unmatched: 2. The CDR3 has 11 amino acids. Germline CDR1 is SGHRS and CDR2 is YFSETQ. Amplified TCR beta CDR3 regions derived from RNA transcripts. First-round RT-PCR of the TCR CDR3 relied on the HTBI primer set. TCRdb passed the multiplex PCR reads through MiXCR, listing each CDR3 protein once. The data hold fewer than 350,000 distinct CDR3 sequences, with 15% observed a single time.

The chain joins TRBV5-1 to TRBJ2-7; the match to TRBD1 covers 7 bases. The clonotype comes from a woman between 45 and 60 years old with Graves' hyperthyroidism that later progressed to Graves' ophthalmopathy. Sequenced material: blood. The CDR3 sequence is CASSRGQEQYF. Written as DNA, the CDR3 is TGCGCCAGCAGCCGGGGACAGGAGCAGTACTTC.